Each of the 25 T cell receptor beta chains below was sequenced from the same sample in a study of response to subunit inactivated influenza vaccine. One entry per CDR3 protein results from TCRdb running MiXCR on the RT-PCR reads. The sample lists over 150,000 distinct CDR3 sequences, roughly 10% occurring once. Material: CD8+ T cells sorted from PBMCs, obtained less than 30 months after vaccination. These receptors came from a man in his fifties or sixties who received an inactivated influenza vaccine.

The rearrangement uses TRBV20-1 and TRBJ2-1; tentatively, D is TRBD1 (5 bases). Germline-derived CDR1 and CDR2 are DFQATT and SNEGSKA (reference sequence). There are 12 residues in the CDR3. The V and J ends lost 5 bases and 9 bases respectively, with 14 bases between them. CDR3 coding DNA: TGCAGTGCTGACCCCCAGGGTCCTGAGCAGTTCTTC. This encodes CSADPQGPEQFF.

This clonotype was seen a handful of times. The CDR3 DNA follows: TGTGCCAGCAGTTTAACAGGGGAGGGGCAGCCCCAGCATTTT. The encoded protein is CASSLTGEGQPQHF. The chain uses TRBV28 and TRBJ1-5, with 7 bases fitting TRBD1. Germline-derived CDR1 and CDR2 are MDHEN and SYDVKM. J lost 7 bases, V lost 2 bases, and 5 bases had no gene match. There are 14 residues in the CDR3. Complete variable domain (other parts from reference TRBV28 and TRBJ1-5): DVKVTQSSRYLVKRTGEKVFLECVQDMDHENMFWYRQDPGLGLRLIYFSYDVKMKEKGDIPEGYSVSREKKERFSLILESASTNQTSMYLCASSLTGEGQPQHFGDGTRLSIL.

The chain employs TRBV6-2 or TRBV6-3 and TRBJ1-5, with 7 bases fitting TRBD1. Trimming cost V 2 bases and J 7 bases; bases outside gene matches: 5. This CDR3 contains 14 residues. The V gene's germline CDR1 is MNHEY and CDR2 SVGEGT. The CDR3 DNA follows: TGTGCCAGCAGTTACGCAGGGGGTATCCAGCCCCAGCATTTT. This codes for CASSYAGGIQPQHF.

This clonotype was seen repeatedly, ten times or more. As DNA, the CDR3 is TGCGCCAGCAGCCAAGACTCGGGGGCCGACACTGAAGCTTTCTTT. Its protein is CASSQDSGADTEAFF. The rearrangement joins TRBV4-1 to TRBJ1-1; D perhaps matches TRBD1 (6 bases). CDR1 is MGHRA, CDR2 YSYEKL, per germline. This CDR3 has 15 amino acids. Trimming removed 0 bases from V and 3 bases from J, with 11 bases in between.

Comment on this clonotype: An end of the junction does not agree with germline; a read error may underlie this. CDR3 residues: CASSWTGNTEAFF. In DNA form, the CDR3 reads TGTGCCAGCAGTTGGACGGGGAACACTGAAGCCTTCTTT. This chain uses TRBV6-5 with TRBJ1-1; D not certain. Germline CDR1 MNHEY, CDR2 SVGAGI. The CDR3 contains 13 residues.

This clonotype occurred many times. The V and J genes are TRBV20-1 and TRBJ2-7, with 7 bases aligning to TRBD1. Germline lookup yields CDR1 DFQATT and CDR2 SNEGSKA (reference sequence). The V and J ends lost 3 bases and 3 bases, in that order; junction bases with no gene match: 8. CDR3 length: 14 amino acids. CDR3 DNA sequence: TGCAGTGCTAGTAGTACGGGACAGTACTACGAGCAGTACTTC. This translates into CSASSTGQYYEQYF.

In its sample, this clonotype was seen a few times. The chain joins TRBV4-3 to TRBJ2-5; D may be TRBD1 (7 bases). There are 15 residues in the CDR3. Germline CDR1 reads LGHNA; CDR2 reads YSLEER. Trimming removed 0 bases at V and 5 bases at J, with 13 bases between. The CDR3 DNA sequence: TGCGCCAGCAGCCAAGAGGAGGGGGCAGGGGAGACCCAGTACTTC. Translation: CASSQEEGAGETQYF.

For this clonotype: A read error is possible here, since a much larger clone lies one base away. V and J are TRBV3-1 and TRBJ2-3; maybe TRBD2 (5 bases). Looked up from germline, CDR1 is LGHDT and CDR2 is YNNKEL (reference sequence). This CDR3 comprises 14 residues. The CDR3 sequence is CASSHGLRTDTRYF. For the CDR3, the DNA is TGTGCCAGCAGCCACGGACTTCGCACAGATACGCGGTATTTT.

The chain employs TRBV9 and TRBJ1-2, with D maybe TRBD1 (6 bases). The germline gives CDR1 SGDLS, CDR2 YYNGEE. CDR3 length: 14 amino acids. V was cut by 7 bases and J by 3 bases, with 16 bases left in between. The chain's CDR3 is CASGKTGLDYGYTF. The CDR3 bases are TGTGCCAGCGGAAAAACAGGGCTGGACTATGGCTACACCTTC.

This clonotype was counted at least ten times. The CDR3 protein is CASSFSESTDTQYF. CDR3 in DNA: TGTGCCAGCAGTTTTTCGGAAAGCACAGATACGCAGTATTTT. The V call is TRBV27, the J call TRBJ2-3, with D hard to call. The CDR3 contains 14 residues. Trimming stripped 3 bases from V and 0 bases from J, with 7 bases between. Per the germline V gene, CDR1 is MNHEY and CDR2 is SMNVEV (reference sequence).

V gene TRBV20-1 combines with J gene TRBJ2-7; D is uncertain. Trimming removed 3 bases at V and 0 bases at J, with 3 bases between. This CDR3 spans 11 amino acids. Per germline, CDR1 DFQATT and CDR2 SNEGSKA (reference sequence). The DNA for the CDR3 is TGCAGTGCTAGTCTCTCCTACGAGCAGTACTTC. It yields the protein CSASLSYEQYF.

In its sample, this clonotype was seen many times. This sequence joins TRBV28 and TRBJ2-5; TRBD1 matches at 8 bases. J gave up 1 base and V 11 bases, and 6 bases lay outside the gene matches. This CDR3 has 13 residues. The V gene's germline CDR1 is MDHEN and CDR2 SYDVKM. CDR3 sequence reads: CAGRDRTQETQYF. CDR3 DNA: TGTGCCGGCCGGGACAGGACCCAAGAGACCCAGTACTTC.

The chain couples TRBV7-6 to TRBJ2-5; 13 bases are a match to TRBD2. Germline values: CDR1 SGHVS, CDR2 FNYEAQ. There are 19 residues in the CDR3. J lost 5 bases, V lost 4 bases, and 16 bases had no gene match. The CDR3 spells CASSSVPGTSGTRGETQYF. CDR3 DNA: TGTGCCAGCAGCTCCGTACCCGGGACTAGCGGGACACGGGGCGAGACCCAGTACTTC.

The chain is built from TRBV24-1 and TRBJ2-5, with TRBD1 matching 7 bases. CDR3 size: 15 residues. V dropped 5 bases and J dropped 5; count of bases not matched to a gene: 10. Germline V lookup: CDR1 KGHDR, CDR2 SFDVKD. In DNA, the CDR3 is TGTGCCACCAGTGCGCCCGGACAGGATCGGGAGACCCAGTACTTC. Its protein is CATSAPGQDRETQYF.

This sequence joins TRBV4-1 and TRBJ2-7, with 7 bases that match TRBD2. Germline V gene lookup returns CDR1 MGHRA and CDR2 YSYEKL. V shed 0 bases, J shed 2 bases, and the junction held 10 bases outside the gene matches. This CDR3 has 17 residues. CDR3 DNA: TGCGCCAGCAGCCAAGAGGCTCTAGCGGAGCTAACCTACGAGCAGTACTTC. Translation: CASSQEALAELTYEQYF.

The table lists this clonotype with a few counts. The chain couples TRBV12-3 or TRBV12-4 to TRBJ2-5, with 8 bases aligning to TRBD2. J was trimmed by 3 bases and V by 0 bases; bases with no gene match: 3. This CDR3 is 15 amino acids long. The CDR3 is CASSLALRGEETQYF. The CDR3 DNA reads TGTGCCAGCAGTTTAGCGTTGCGGGGGGAAGAGACCCAGTACTTC.

The V gene is TRBV5-1, the J gene TRBJ2-1; the match to TRBD1 covers 8 bases. The CDR3 consists of 15 residues. Germline assignment: CDR1 SGHRS and CDR2 YFSETQ. With V trimmed by 4 bases and J by 6 bases, 9 bases remained unmatched. The CDR3 region is CASSPGQGFGNEQFF. CDR3 in DNA: TGCGCCAGCAGCCCCGGACAGGGTTTTGGCAATGAGCAGTTCTTC.

This clonotype has only a few counts. This chain connects TRBV10-2 to TRBJ1-5; TRBD1 might be the D (5 bases). Germline CDR1 reads WSHSY; CDR2 reads SAAADI. Trimming left V 4 bases short and J 5 bases short, with 12 bases between. There are 14 residues in the CDR3. The CDR3 sequence: CASSARGGHQPQHF. The CDR3 region has the DNA TGCGCCAGCAGTGCCCGTGGGGGTCATCAGCCCCAGCATTTT.

The V and J genes are TRBV3-1 and TRBJ2-1; D might be TRBD1 or TRBD2, each matching 5 bases. The CDR3 length is 15 residues. The V end was cut by 3 bases, the J end by 8 bases, with 17 bases between. Germline V gene sequence: CDR1 LGHDT, CDR2 YNNKEL (reference sequence). The CDR3 region is CASSQRDGREYEQFF. The CDR3 coding sequence is TGTGCCAGCAGCCAGAGGGACGGCAGGGAGTATGAGCAGTTCTTC.

This clonotype was seen a handful of times. J is TRBJ2-2 and V is TRBV29-1, with TRBD1 matching over 7 bases. The V gene end was trimmed by 3 bases and the J gene end by 1 base; junction bases not matched to a gene: 8. The CDR3 covers 16 residues. Looked up from germline, CDR1 is SQVTM and CDR2 is ANQGSEA. CDR3 in amino acids: CSVEYRNRGNTGELFF. The DNA for the CDR3 is TGCAGCGTTGAGTACCGAAACAGGGGGAACACCGGGGAGCTGTTTTTT.

The sample holds a few counts of this clonotype. The V gene is TRBV7-9, the J gene TRBJ2-1; 8 bases line up with TRBD2. The CDR3 loop spans 17 amino acids. Losses at the gene ends were 5 bases for V and 0 bases for J; bases not matched to a gene: 9. CDR1 is SEHNR and CDR2 is FQNEAQ in the germline V gene (reference sequence). CDR3 residues: CASSRGLAGASYNEQFF. The CDR3 bases are TGTGCCAGCAGCCGCGGGCTAGCGGGTGCCTCCTACAATGAGCAGTTCTTC.

This clonotype turned up a few times. This chain uses TRBV7-9 with TRBJ2-3, with D perhaps TRBD2 (5 bases). The CDR3 runs to 16 residues. Germline V gene data show CDR1 as SEHNR and CDR2 as FQNEAQ (reference sequence). V shed 1 base and J shed 3 bases, with 14 bases lying between them. The chain's CDR3 is CASSLGSDLYTDTQYF. The CDR3 DNA reads TGTGCCAGCAGCTTAGGTTCGGACTTATATACAGATACGCAGTATTTT.

This clonotype was recorded a few times. The chain links TRBV28 to TRBJ2-1, with D hard to call. Germline lookup yields CDR1 MDHEN and CDR2 SYDVKM. Trimming removed 3 bases from V and 4 bases from J, with 10 bases in between. There are 14 residues in the CDR3. CDR3 residues: CASSFGRRYNEQFF. The CDR3 DNA reads TGTGCCAGCAGTTTCGGCAGGCGTTACAATGAGCAGTTCTTC.

This clonotype was counted a few times. CDR3 in DNA: TGTGCCAGCAGCTCGGTTTTGGGACAGTGGGGACCAGGTCAAGAGACCCAGTACTTC. Its protein product is CASSSVLGQWGPGQETQYF. This chain joins TRBV5-4 and TRBJ2-5; 7 bases line up with TRBD1. The junction had 19 bases not matched to a gene; V was cut back by 3 bases and J by 2 bases. The CDR3 runs to 19 residues. Germline V gives CDR1 SGHNT, CDR2 YYREEE (reference sequence).

This clonotype was detected a few times. This chain connects TRBV19 to TRBJ1-1; tentative D call: TRBD1 (6 bases). This CDR3 contains 14 residues. Germline V gene lookup returns CDR1 LNHDA and CDR2 SQIVND (reference sequence). V lost 3 bases and J 3 bases, leaving 11 bases between the germline ends. The CDR3 is CASSIPGGYTEAFF. For the CDR3, the DNA is TGTGCCAGTAGTATTCCGGGGGGCTACACTGAAGCTTTCTTT.